The T cell receptor (beta chain) under discussion was sequenced for a study of T cell responses to AZD1222 COVID-19 vaccine. Study results and limitations: Unmutated variant regions are reportedly the target of nearly half of TCRs that are spike-specific.

Clones were read by immunoSEQ multiplex PCR, and TCRdb kept only the in-frame ones, dropping some. This table has roughly 100,000 clones, around 90% appearing once. Note on this clone: Antigen unknown.

This clonotype originated in an adult in good health. The sample was peripheral blood, taken on day 0 of AZD1222 vaccination.

The CDR3 DNA reads as TGTGCCAGCACCCGACAGCAACACACTGAAGCTTTCTTT. Translating gives CASTRQQHTEAFF. This rearrangement joins TRBV7-3 to TRBJ1-1; TRBD1 is a possible D gene (5 bases). V lost 7 bases, J lost 3 bases, and 12 bases lay in between. Per the germline V gene, CDR1 is SGHTA and CDR2 is FQGTGA. CDR3 length equals 13 residues.